The 16 T cell receptor beta chains in this list originate from one sample, sequenced in a study of blood T cell repertoires in COVID-19. TCRdb's copy holds only in-frame clones and misses some; the assay was immunoSEQ multiplex PCR. The top ten clones hold 27% of a sample with approximately 220,000 clones, roughly 83% of them seen once. The specimen sequenced was peripheral blood. Receptors were obtained from a man aged 40-50 years with acute or convalescent COVID-19.

V gene TRBV15 combines with J gene TRBJ2-7, with TRBD1 as a possible D gene (6 bases). This CDR3 is built from 15 residues. Germline assignment: CDR1 LNHNV and CDR2 YYDKDF (reference sequence). The ends were cut back, 0 bases at V and 5 bases at J, with 14 bases in the middle. CDR3 region: CATSRDARGIHEQYF. The CDR3 DNA reads TGTGCCACCAGCAGAGATGCCAGGGGTATCCACGAGCAGTACTTC.

The V gene is TRBV15, the J gene TRBJ1-5, with 7 nucleotides matching TRBD1. Germline trimming cut 5 bases from V and 4 bases from J; bases unmatched to any gene: 5. Germline values: CDR1 LNHNV, CDR2 YYDKDF (reference sequence). CDR3 length equals 14 residues. The CDR3 bases are TGTGCCACCAGCTGGGGACAGAGGAATCAGCCCCAGCATTTT. This gives the protein CATSWGQRNQPQHF.

The chain combines TRBV19 with TRBJ2-7, with 7 bases fitting TRBD2. CDR1 is LNHDA and CDR2 is SQIVND in the germline V gene (reference sequence). V was clipped by 2 bases and J by 3 bases; unmatched bases: 7. The CDR3 extends over 15 amino acids. The CDR3 DNA reads as TGTGCCAGTAGTATAACCGAGCGGGGCTTCTACGAGCAGTACTTC. Protein sequence: CASSITERGFYEQYF.

V gene TRBV20-1 combines with J gene TRBJ1-2, with TRBD1 as a possible D gene (5 bases). This CDR3 spans 10 amino acids. The germline V and J ends were trimmed by 5 bases and 7 bases, with 8 bases remaining between them. Germline V gene sequence: CDR1 DFQATT, CDR2 SNEGSKA (reference sequence). For the CDR3, the DNA is TGCAGTGCTCCCGGGGGTGGCTACACCTTC. It is translated as CSAPGGGYTF.

The chain is built from TRBV18 and TRBJ1-1; 9 nucleotides agree with TRBD1. J gave up 5 bases and V 3 bases, and 22 bases lay outside the gene matches. Germline CDR1 is KGHSH and CDR2 is LQKENI. This CDR3 has 20 residues. CDR3 nucleotide sequence: TGTGCCAGCTCACCCACCTCCAACCCCGGGACAGGGCGAGAAAGGACTGAAGCTTTCTTT. Its translation: CASSPTSNPGTGRERTEAFF.

This clone was detected once. The chain recombines TRBV5-1 with TRBJ2-5, with 11 bases identical to TRBD2. CDR1 and CDR2 (germline): SGHRS, YFSETQ. This CDR3 has 17 residues. V lost 4 bases to trimming and J lost 2 bases; unmatched junction nucleotides: 10. The CDR3 coding sequence is TGCGCCAGCAGCCAGCCCGGGACTAGCGGTGGGCAAGAGACCCAGTACTTC. Protein: CASSQPGTSGGQETQYF.

The rearrangement uses TRBV10-3 and TRBJ2-1; tentatively, D is TRBD2 (5 bases). CDR3 length: 13 amino acids. Germline V gene data show CDR1 as ENHRY and CDR2 as SYGVKD. V was clipped by 3 bases and J by 3 bases, with 6 bases between them. CDR3 residues: CAISDGNYNEQFF. CDR3 sequence (DNA): TGTGCCATCAGTGACGGGAACTACAATGAGCAGTTCTTC.

The chain combines TRBV7-6 with TRBJ2-3; 13 nucleotides line up with TRBD2. CDR3 length: 16 residues. The germline CDR1 and CDR2 sequences are SGHVS and FNYEAQ. V lost 5 bases to trimming and J lost 5 bases; unmatched junction nucleotides: 7. The CDR3 DNA follows: TGTGCCAGCAGCGGCCGACTAGCGGGGGGCCTAGATACGCAGTATTTT. Translating it yields CASSGRLAGGLDTQYF.

The chain recombines TRBV2 with TRBJ2-3; 11 nucleotides align to TRBD2. Per the germline V gene, CDR1 is SNHLY and CDR2 is FYNNEI. With 8 bases clipped from V and 0 bases from J, the junction kept 4 bases outside the gene matches. There are 15 residues in the CDR3. The CDR3 DNA follows: TGTGCCAGCGTCAGACTAGCGGGGAGCACAGATACGCAGTATTTT. Protein sequence: CASVRLAGSTDTQYF.

The chain combines TRBV19 with TRBJ2-1; TRBD1 might be the D (5 bases). The CDR3 covers 13 residues. Germline V lookup: CDR1 LNHDA, CDR2 SQIVND (reference sequence). Trimming removed 6 bases from V and 5 bases from J, with 11 bases in between. The CDR3 reads CASRTDSDNEQFF. The CDR3 DNA sequence: TGTGCCAGTAGAACAGACAGCGACAATGAGCAGTTCTTC.

V usage is TRBV5-5 and J usage is TRBJ1-1, with 10 bases matching TRBD1. Looked up from germline, CDR1 is SGHKS and CDR2 is YYEKEE (reference sequence). This CDR3 contains 16 residues. The V segment lost 6 bases and the J segment 1 base; nucleotides outside the gene matches: 9. As DNA, the CDR3 is TGTGCCAGCAAGACAGGGGGCATAGTGTGGAACACTGAAGCTTTCTTT. Translated: CASKTGGIVWNTEAFF.

The chain employs TRBV7-2 and TRBJ2-3; the D gene is possibly TRBD2 (6 bases). The CDR3 is 17 residues long. V dropped 4 bases and J dropped 2 bases, with 19 bases sitting between them. Germline V gives CDR1 SGHTA, CDR2 FQGNSA. The CDR3 region is CASSWGEGTELTDTQYF. The DNA of the CDR3 is TGTGCCAGCAGCTGGGGGGAAGGGACGGAACTCACAGATACGCAGTATTTT. Variable domain in full (rest from reference TRBV7-2 and TRBJ2-3): GAGVSQSPSNKVTEKGKDVELRCDPISGHTALYWYRQSLGQGLEFLIYFQGNSAPDKSGLPSDRFSAERTGGSVSTLTIQRTQQEDSAVYLCASSWGEGTELTDTQYFGPGTRLTVL.

J is TRBJ1-5 and V is TRBV19, with D uncertain. The CDR3 covers 15 residues. Trimming stripped 7 bases from V and 2 bases from J, with 15 bases between. CDR1 is LNHDA, CDR2 SQIVND, per germline (reference sequence). CDR3 region: CASTIRGGGNQPQHF. CDR3 DNA: TGTGCCAGTACCATCCGGGGTGGCGGCAATCAGCCCCAGCATTTT.

This clone was seen just once. The chain links TRBV6-5 to TRBJ1-1, with 8 bases fitting TRBD1. CDR3 size: 15 residues. J gave up 1 base and V 2 bases, and 3 bases lay outside the gene matches. Germline V gives CDR1 MNHEY, CDR2 SVGAGI. This CDR3 is CASSYTDRGNTEAFF. The CDR3 nucleotides read TGTGCCAGCAGTTACACTGACAGGGGGAACACTGAAGCTTTCTTT.

The chain employs TRBV5-1 and TRBJ1-2, with D unclear. This CDR3 region has 15 residues. Trimming shortened V by 0 bases and J by 0 bases, and 9 bases separated the two germline ends. CDR1 is SGHRS and CDR2 is YFSETQ in the germline V gene. CDR3 nucleotide sequence: TGCGCCAGCAGCTTGGAGCGGGAAACTAACTATGGCTACACCTTC. It yields the protein CASSLERETNYGYTF. The complete variable domain, with remaining parts taken from reference TRBV5-1 and TRBJ1-2, reads KAGVTQTPRYLIKTRGQQVTLSCSPISGHRSVSWYQQTPGQGLQFLFEYFSETQRNKGNFPGRFSGRQFSNSRSEMNVSTLELGDSALYLCASSLERETNYGYTFGSGTRLTVV.

J is TRBJ1-4 and V is TRBV7-9, with D unclear. Germline V gene lookup returns CDR1 SEHNR and CDR2 FQNEAQ (reference sequence). The CDR3 is made up of 12 amino acids. Trimming cost V 1 base and J 12 bases, with 9 bases left between them. As DNA, the CDR3 is TGTGCCAGCAGCTTAGACCGGCGGGAACTGTTTTTT. The encoded protein is CASSLDRRELFF.